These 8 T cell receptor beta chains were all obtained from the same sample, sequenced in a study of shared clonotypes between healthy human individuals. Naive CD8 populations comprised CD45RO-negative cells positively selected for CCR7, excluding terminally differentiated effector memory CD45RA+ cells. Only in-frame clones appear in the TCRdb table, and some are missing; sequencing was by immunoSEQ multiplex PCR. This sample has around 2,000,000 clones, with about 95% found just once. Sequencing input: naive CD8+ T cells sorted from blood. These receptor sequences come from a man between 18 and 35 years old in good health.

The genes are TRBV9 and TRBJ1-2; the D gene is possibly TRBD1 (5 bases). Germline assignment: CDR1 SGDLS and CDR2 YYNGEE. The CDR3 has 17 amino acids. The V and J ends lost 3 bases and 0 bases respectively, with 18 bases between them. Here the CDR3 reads CASSGMGRTETNYGYTF. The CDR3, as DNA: TGTGCCAGCAGCGGGATGGGGCGGACGGAAACTAACTATGGCTACACCTTC.

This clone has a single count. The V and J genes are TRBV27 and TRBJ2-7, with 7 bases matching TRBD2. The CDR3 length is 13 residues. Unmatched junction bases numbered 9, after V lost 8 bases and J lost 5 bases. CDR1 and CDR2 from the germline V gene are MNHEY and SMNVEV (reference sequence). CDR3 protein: CASSTSLGDEQYF. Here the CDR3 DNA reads TGTGCCAGCTCGACTAGCCTCGGCGACGAGCAGTACTTC.

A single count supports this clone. The CDR3 loop reads CASSQDDSQGSTDTQYF. The CDR3 nucleotides are TGCGCCAGCAGCCAAGATGACAGTCAGGGGAGCACAGATACGCAGTATTTT. This sequence joins TRBV4-3 and TRBJ2-3; TRBD1 might be the D (6 bases). This CDR3 has 17 amino acids. The germline CDR1 and CDR2 sequences are LGHNA and YSLEER. V was shortened by 0 bases and J by 0 bases, with 13 bases between the two germline ends.

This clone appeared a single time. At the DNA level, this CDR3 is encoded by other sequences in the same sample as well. The CDR3 DNA reads as TGTGCCAGCAGTGAATCTGGAGGGGCCAAAAACATTCAGTACTTC. Translating gives CASSESGGAKNIQYF. The gene calls are TRBV25-1 and TRBJ2-4; possible D gene TRBD2, 6 bases. The CDR3 loop spans 15 amino acids. Trimming shortened V by 1 base and J by 1 base, and 8 bases separated the two germline ends. CDR1 MGHDK and CDR2 SYGVNS come from the germline V gene.

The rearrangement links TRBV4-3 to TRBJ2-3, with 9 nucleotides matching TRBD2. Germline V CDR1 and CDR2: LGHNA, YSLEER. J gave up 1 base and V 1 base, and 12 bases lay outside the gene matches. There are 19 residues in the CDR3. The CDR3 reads CASSQVVGLVAGGTDTQYF. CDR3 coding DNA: TGCGCCAGCAGCCAAGTGGTAGGATTAGTAGCGGGAGGCACAGATACGCAGTATTTT.

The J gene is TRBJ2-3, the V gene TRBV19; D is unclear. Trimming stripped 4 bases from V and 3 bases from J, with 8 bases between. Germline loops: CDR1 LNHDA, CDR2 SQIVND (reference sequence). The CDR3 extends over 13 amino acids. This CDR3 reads CASSNGLTDTQYF. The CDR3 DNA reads TGTGCCAGTAGTAACGGTCTAACAGATACGCAGTATTTT.

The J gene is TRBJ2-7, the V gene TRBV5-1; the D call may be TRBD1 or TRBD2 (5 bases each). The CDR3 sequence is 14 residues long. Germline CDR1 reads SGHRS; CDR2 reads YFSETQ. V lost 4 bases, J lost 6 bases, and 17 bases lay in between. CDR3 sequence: CASSLRDGRIEQYF. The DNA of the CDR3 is TGCGCCAGCAGCCTACGGGACGGGCGGATCGAGCAGTACTTC.

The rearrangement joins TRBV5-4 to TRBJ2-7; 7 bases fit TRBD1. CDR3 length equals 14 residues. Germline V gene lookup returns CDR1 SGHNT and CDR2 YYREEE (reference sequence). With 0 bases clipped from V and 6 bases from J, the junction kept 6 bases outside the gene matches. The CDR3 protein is CASSLGQGVFEQYF. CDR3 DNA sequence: TGTGCCAGCAGCTTGGGACAGGGAGTTTTCGAGCAGTACTTC.